Listed below are T cell receptor beta chains from one sample, sequenced in a study of CD4 and CD8 cells across lung adenocarcinoma regions. MiXCR, run by TCRdb on the PCR reads, gives a single entry per CDR3 protein. The table lists 25,000 to 30,000 distinct CDR3 sequences, 53% of them singletons. Sequenced input: CD8+ T cells from the center of a lung tumor. Receptors originate from a male donor with lung adenocarcinoma. The CD4 and CD8 labels of this study may be unreliable. Each CDR3 is given with its conserved first and last residue. The D gene is left open where the match is weak.

j_gene	d_gene	v_gene	CDR3aa
TRBJ2-2	TRBD2	TRBV10-3	CAISEWERGMGTGELFF
TRBJ2-5	TRBD1	TRBV20-1	CSASRQGGSQETQYF
.	.	TRBV28	CASSSGEYEQYF
TRBJ2-3	TRBD2	TRBV7-6	CASSLGPGGPDTQYF
TRBJ2-1	.	TRBV10-3	CAISEYTGYNEQFF
TRBJ2-3	.	TRBV6-5	CASSYSENTQYF
.	.	TRBV15	CATSRDGEQYF
TRBJ1-4	TRBD1	TRBV23-1	CASSHLLRQGVCANEKLFF
TRBJ2-7	TRBD1	TRBV6-5	CASSYSGTGSYEQYF
TRBJ2-4	.	TRBV6-1	CASKTGRCESDIQYF
TRBJ2-5	TRBD2	TRBV6-1	CASGEAGGRDQETQYF
TRBJ2-3	.	TRBV20-1	CSARGRRGLDTDTQYF
TRBJ1-2	.	TRBV6-1	CASSEAQAGLYGYTF
.	TRBD2	TRBV10-1	CATQTSVTYEQYF
TRBJ2-3	TRBD2	TRBV6-1	CVSRVAGPGAKNTQYF